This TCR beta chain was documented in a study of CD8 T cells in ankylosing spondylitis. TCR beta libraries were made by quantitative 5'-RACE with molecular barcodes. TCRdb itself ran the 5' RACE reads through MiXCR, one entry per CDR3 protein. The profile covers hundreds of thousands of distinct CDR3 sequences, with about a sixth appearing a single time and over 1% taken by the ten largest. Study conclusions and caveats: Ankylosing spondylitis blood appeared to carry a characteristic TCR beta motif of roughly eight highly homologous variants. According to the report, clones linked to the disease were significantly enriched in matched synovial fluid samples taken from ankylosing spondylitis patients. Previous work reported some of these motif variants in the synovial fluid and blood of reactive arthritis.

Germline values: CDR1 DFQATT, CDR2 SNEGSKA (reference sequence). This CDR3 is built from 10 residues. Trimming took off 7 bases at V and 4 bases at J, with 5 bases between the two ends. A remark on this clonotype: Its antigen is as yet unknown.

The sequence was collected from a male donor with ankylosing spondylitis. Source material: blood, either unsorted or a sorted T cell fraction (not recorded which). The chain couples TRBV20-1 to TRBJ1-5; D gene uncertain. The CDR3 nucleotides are TGCAGTGTCCTAAATCAGCCCCAGCATTTT. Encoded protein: CSVLNQPQHF.